This T cell receptor (beta chain) came from a study of Ad26.COV2.S vaccination and SARS-CoV-2 variants. As for the study in general: Once or twice, 56 days apart, Ad26.COV2.S was delivered intramuscularly.

This CDR3 region has 13 residues. The V and J ends lost 2 bases and 7 bases, in that order; junction bases with no gene match: 4. Germline lookup yields CDR1 ENHRY and CDR2 SYGVKD. Only in-frame clones appear in the TCRdb table, and some are missing; sequencing was by immunoSEQ multiplex PCR. The repertoire holds some 500,000 clones, approximately 89% seen once, with 2.5% in the top ten. Described treatment: about 20 received Ad26.COV2.S at low or high dose, single or two shots; about 5 received placebo; per-sample allocation not given. Each sample was drawn 63 days after the first injection (of vaccine or placebo).

The sample here was peripheral blood, taken in a trial of Ad26.COV2.S vaccine versus placebo. The source is a person aged 18-65 years who received the Ad26.COV2.S COVID-19 vaccine or a placebo. This chain connects TRBV10-3 to TRBJ1-2; 7 bases agree with TRBD1. The CDR3 is CAISEGRGLGYTF. The CDR3 coding sequence is TGTGCCATCAGTGAGGGAAGGGGGCTTGGCTACACCTTC.